This T cell receptor beta chain stems from a study of early T cells in non-severe SARS-CoV-2 infection. Study as a whole: Chains stayed unpaired after sequencing of bulk RNA from unsorted whole blood. Study observations and caveats: Anti-spike CD8 responses were favored in VDJdb matching, and private and CD4 specificities were missed.

The CDR3 covers 13 residues. Per germline, CDR1 KGHSH and CDR2 LQKENI. Trimming removed 3 bases at V and 8 bases at J, with 10 bases between. About this clonotype itself: Its antigen is unknown.

MiXCR, applied by TCRdb to the 5' RACE reads, yields one record per CDR3 protein. This sample carries about 58,000 distinct CDR3 sequences, under 15% of them seen once, and the ten largest clones take more than 3.5%. Sequencing input: whole blood. The receptor comes from an adult who was a healthcare worker with PCR-confirmed SARS-CoV-2 infection or an uninfected control (not recorded which). This chain links TRBV18 with TRBJ2-2; D is unclear. CDR3 coding DNA: TGTGCCAGCTCACCGACTCGTGGGGGGGAGCTGTTTTTT. It translates to CASSPTRGGELFF.